Listed below are T cell receptor beta chains from one sample, sequenced in a study of T cell responses to AZD1222 COVID-19 vaccine. The data were produced by immunoSEQ multiplex PCR, yet TCRdb's version contains in-frame clones alone and is incomplete. The table shows some 71,000 clones, with around 83% occurring only once. Sequenced material: peripheral blood, taken on day 0 of AZD1222 vaccination. Receptors were obtained from an adult in good health. Each CDR3 is given with its conserved first and last residue. Fields, in order: J gene, clone size, V gene, D gene, CDR3 protein, CDR3 DNA. A D gene is named only where the DNA matches it firmly. The size field is filled for only some rows; it gives once, few, many or a size class.

j_call: TRBJ1-6
clone_size: .
v_call: TRBV5-1
d_call: .
cdr3_aa: CASSFRQDEPLHF
cdr3_nt: TGCGCCAGCAGCTTTCGGCAGGATGAACCCCTCCACTTT

j_call: TRBJ1-6
clone_size: .
v_call: TRBV5-5
d_call: TRBD1
cdr3_aa: CASSIPTGGASPLHF
cdr3_nt: TGTGCCAGCAGCATTCCTACAGGGGGGGCTTCACCCCTCCACTTT

j_call: TRBJ2-3
clone_size: .
v_call: TRBV7-3
d_call: TRBD2
cdr3_aa: CASSLISAGGRGTQYF
cdr3_nt: TGTGCCAGCAGCTTAATATCAGCGGGGGGGCGTGGCACGCAGTATTTT

j_call: TRBJ2-2
clone_size: .
v_call: TRBV7-2
d_call: .
cdr3_aa: CASSLWGYGELFF
cdr3_nt: TGTGCCAGCAGCTTATGGGGGTACGGGGAGCTGTTTTTT

j_call: TRBJ2-1
clone_size: .
v_call: TRBV6-5
d_call: .
cdr3_aa: CASRSSGYNEQFF
cdr3_nt: TGTGCCAGCCGGTCCAGCGGATACAATGAGCAGTTCTTC

j_call: TRBJ2-1
clone_size: few
v_call: TRBV7-9
d_call: .
cdr3_aa: CASSRERNEQFF
cdr3_nt: TGTGCCAGCAGCAGAGAAAGGAATGAGCAGTTCTTC

j_call: TRBJ1-5
clone_size: .
v_call: TRBV15
d_call: .
cdr3_aa: CATSREKTRGLRPQHF
cdr3_nt: TGTGCCACCAGCAGAGAGAAAACACGGGGACTGCGGCCCCAGCATTTT

j_call: TRBJ2-5
clone_size: .
v_call: TRBV3-1/TRBV3-2
d_call: .
cdr3_aa: CASSQDSPRQYF
cdr3_nt: TGTGCCAGCAGCCAAGATTCCCCCCGCCAGTACTTC

j_call: TRBJ2-5
clone_size: .
v_call: TRBV4-2
d_call: TRBD2
cdr3_aa: CASSRKGTSGLETQYF
cdr3_nt: TGTGCCAGCAGCCGGAAGGGGACTAGCGGCCTAGAGACCCAGTACTTC

j_call: TRBJ2-7
clone_size: .
v_call: TRBV19
d_call: TRBD2
cdr3_aa: CASSPETSGYSYEQYF
cdr3_nt: TGTGCCAGTAGTCCCGAGACTAGCGGATATTCCTACGAGCAGTACTTC

j_call: TRBJ1-1
clone_size: .
v_call: TRBV27
d_call: .
cdr3_aa: CASSSGGAANTEAFF
cdr3_nt: TGTGCCAGCAGTTCCGGGGGGGCGGCGAACACTGAAGCTTTCTTT

j_call: TRBJ1-1
clone_size: .
v_call: TRBV4-1
d_call: .
cdr3_aa: CASSQSATVMNTEAFF
cdr3_nt: TGCGCCAGCAGCCAATCCGCGACGGTCATGAACACTGAAGCTTTCTTT

j_call: TRBJ1-2
clone_size: .
v_call: TRBV30
d_call: .
cdr3_aa: CAWSLPGGPYTF
cdr3_nt: TGTGCCTGGAGTCTCCCGGGGGGGCCGTACACCTTC

j_call: TRBJ2-1
clone_size: .
v_call: TRBV5-1
d_call: TRBD1
cdr3_aa: CASSLRGQGRDNEQFF
cdr3_nt: TGCGCCAGCAGCTTACGAGGACAGGGAAGAGACAATGAGCAGTTCTTC

j_call: TRBJ1-5
clone_size: .
v_call: TRBV5-6
d_call: .
cdr3_aa: CASSPGENQPQHF
cdr3_nt: TGTGCCAGCAGCCCCGGGGAAAATCAGCCCCAGCATTTT

j_call: TRBJ1-1
clone_size: .
v_call: TRBV7-9
d_call: .
cdr3_aa: CASRRREMNTEAFF
cdr3_nt: TGTGCCAGCAGAAGGAGAGAGATGAACACTGAAGCTTTCTTT

j_call: TRBJ2-3
clone_size: once
v_call: TRBV2
d_call: .
cdr3_aa: CASSEARDTQYF
cdr3_nt: TGTGCCAGCAGTGAGGCTAGAGATACGCAGTATTTT

j_call: TRBJ2-3
clone_size: few
v_call: TRBV28
d_call: .
cdr3_aa: CASSLTDTQYF
cdr3_nt: TGTGCCAGCAGTTTAACCGATACGCAGTATTTT

j_call: TRBJ2-1
clone_size: .
v_call: TRBV11-3
d_call: TRBD2
cdr3_aa: CASSSPGLAGVDNEQFF
cdr3_nt: TGTGCCAGCAGTTCCCCTGGACTAGCGGGGGTAGACAATGAGCAGTTCTTC

j_call: TRBJ1-2
clone_size: .
v_call: TRBV6-1
d_call: .
cdr3_aa: CASSDSGRGYTF
cdr3_nt: TGTGCCAGCAGTGATTCTGGGCGCGGCTACACCTTC

j_call: TRBJ1-6
clone_size: .
v_call: TRBV2
d_call: .
cdr3_aa: CASIRNRARVVAYNSPLHF
cdr3_nt: TGTGCCAGCATTAGGAACAGGGCCCGCGTCGTTGCCTATAATTCACCCCTCCACTTT

j_call: TRBJ2-5
clone_size: .
v_call: TRBV7-2
d_call: .
cdr3_aa: CASSPPGVRETQYF
cdr3_nt: TGTGCCAGCAGCCCCCCAGGGGTCCGGGAGACCCAGTACTTC

j_call: TRBJ2-1
clone_size: few
v_call: TRBV5-1
d_call: .
cdr3_aa: CASSYDLVGYNEQFF
cdr3_nt: TGCGCCAGCAGTTATGATTTAGTCGGGTACAATGAGCAGTTCTTC

j_call: TRBJ2-5
clone_size: .
v_call: TRBV7-2
d_call: .
cdr3_aa: CASSLVRAGAKTQYF
cdr3_nt: TGTGCCAGCAGCTTAGTACGTGCAGGTGCGAAGACCCAGTACTTC

j_call: TRBJ2-3
clone_size: .
v_call: TRBV9
d_call: TRBD1
cdr3_aa: CASSVVGDRATDTQYF
cdr3_nt: TGTGCCAGCAGCGTAGTAGGGGACAGGGCGACAGATACGCAGTATTTT

j_call: TRBJ2-6
clone_size: .
v_call: TRBV19
d_call: .
cdr3_aa: CASSMRALIIAGANVLTF
cdr3_nt: TGTGCCAGTAGTATGAGGGCCCTAATCATAGCTGGGGCCAACGTCCTGACTTTC

j_call: TRBJ1-2
clone_size: .
v_call: TRBV19
d_call: TRBD1
cdr3_aa: CASVQGANYGYTF
cdr3_nt: TGTGCCAGCGTACAGGGGGCTAACTATGGCTACACCTTC

j_call: TRBJ1-4
clone_size: .
v_call: TRBV5-1
d_call: TRBD1
cdr3_aa: CASSLGRDRGEKLFF
cdr3_nt: TGCGCCAGCAGCTTGGGCCGGGACAGGGGTGAGAAACTGTTTTTT

j_call: TRBJ2-7
clone_size: .
v_call: TRBV5-8
d_call: TRBD1
cdr3_aa: CAPGRGDRVHEQYF
cdr3_nt: TGTGCCCCAGGAAGGGGGGACAGGGTCCACGAGCAGTACTTC

j_call: TRBJ2-3
clone_size: .
v_call: TRBV11-2
d_call: TRBD1
cdr3_aa: CASSRQGATDTQYF
cdr3_nt: TGTGCCAGCAGCCGCCAGGGGGCCACAGATACGCAGTATTTT

j_call: TRBJ2-1
clone_size: few
v_call: TRBV7-7
d_call: TRBD2
cdr3_aa: CASSIPGTSGESYNEQFF
cdr3_nt: TGTGCTAGCAGCATACCCGGGACTAGCGGGGAGTCCTACAATGAGCAGTTCTTC

j_call: TRBJ2-3
clone_size: .
v_call: TRBV29-1
d_call: TRBD2
cdr3_aa: CSVVAGGTDTQYF
cdr3_nt: TGCAGCGTTGTAGCGGGGGGCACAGATACGCAGTATTTT

j_call: TRBJ1-2
clone_size: .
v_call: TRBV6-5
d_call: .
cdr3_aa: CAAFWGDRPIYGYTF
cdr3_nt: TGTGCCGCCTTTTGGGGAGACAGGCCTATCTATGGCTACACCTTC

j_call: TRBJ2-2
clone_size: .
v_call: TRBV18
d_call: .
cdr3_aa: CASRRTDTGELFF
cdr3_nt: TGTGCCAGCCGCCGGACAGACACCGGGGAGCTGTTTTTT

j_call: TRBJ1-6
clone_size: .
v_call: TRBV6-1
d_call: .
cdr3_aa: CASSEAGSAMDSPLHF
cdr3_nt: TGTGCCAGCAGTGAAGCGGGCAGCGCGATGGATTCACCCCTCCACTTT

j_call: TRBJ2-5
clone_size: .
v_call: TRBV5-4
d_call: TRBD2
cdr3_aa: CASSSIAGGPETQYF
cdr3_nt: TGTGCCAGCAGCTCAATAGCGGGGGGGCCGGAGACCCAGTACTTC

j_call: TRBJ1-3
clone_size: .
v_call: TRBV9
d_call: .
cdr3_aa: CASSVEATSGNTIYF
cdr3_nt: TGTGCCAGCAGCGTAGAGGCGACCTCTGGAAACACCATATATTTT

j_call: TRBJ2-5
clone_size: .
v_call: TRBV11-2
d_call: .
cdr3_aa: CASSLADQETQYF
cdr3_nt: TGTGCCAGCAGCTTAGCGGATCAAGAGACCCAGTACTTC

j_call: TRBJ1-5
clone_size: .
v_call: TRBV13
d_call: TRBD1
cdr3_aa: CASSRQGGNQPQHF
cdr3_nt: TGTGCCAGCAGCCGACAGGGAGGCAATCAGCCCCAGCATTTT

j_call: TRBJ2-5
clone_size: .
v_call: TRBV10-3
d_call: .
cdr3_aa: CAISGTSSGQETQYF
cdr3_nt: TGTGCCATCAGTGGTACGAGTAGCGGACAAGAGACCCAGTACTTC

j_call: TRBJ2-3
clone_size: .
v_call: TRBV5-1
d_call: TRBD1
cdr3_aa: CASSSPGQDTDTQYF
cdr3_nt: TGCGCCAGCAGCTCCCCGGGACAGGACACAGATACGCAGTATTTT

j_call: TRBJ1-2
clone_size: .
v_call: TRBV28
d_call: .
cdr3_aa: CASSLSAGGYTF
cdr3_nt: TGTGCCAGCAGTTTATCGGCTGGCGGCTACACCTTC

j_call: TRBJ1-1
clone_size: once
v_call: TRBV19
d_call: .
cdr3_aa: CASRNQGAYAEAFF
cdr3_nt: TGTGCCAGTAGAAATCAGGGAGCGTACGCTGAAGCTTTCTTT

j_call: TRBJ2-3
clone_size: .
v_call: TRBV18
d_call: .
cdr3_aa: CASSLTSGTDTQYF
cdr3_nt: TGTGCCAGCTCACTCACCTCTGGCACAGATACGCAGTATTTT

j_call: TRBJ2-5
clone_size: .
v_call: TRBV13
d_call: .
cdr3_aa: CASASPGETQYF
cdr3_nt: TGTGCCAGCGCTTCTCCGGGGGAGACCCAGTACTTC

j_call: TRBJ2-5
clone_size: many
v_call: TRBV5-1
d_call: TRBD2
cdr3_aa: CASHRTSGGETQYF
cdr3_nt: TGCGCCAGCCACCGGACTAGCGGGGGGGAGACCCAGTACTTC

j_call: TRBJ1-1
clone_size: .
v_call: TRBV28
d_call: .
cdr3_aa: CATLQGMTEAFF
cdr3_nt: TGTGCCACCTTACAGGGAATGACTGAAGCTTTCTTT

j_call: TRBJ1-2
clone_size: .
v_call: TRBV2
d_call: .
cdr3_aa: CASSESAVGKYGYTF
cdr3_nt: TGTGCCAGCAGTGAATCGGCCGTTGGTAAATATGGCTACACCTTC

j_call: TRBJ1-5
clone_size: .
v_call: TRBV28
d_call: TRBD1
cdr3_aa: CASSSGQGNQPQHF
cdr3_nt: TGTGCCAGCAGTTCGGGACAGGGGAATCAGCCCCAGCATTTT

j_call: TRBJ1-3
clone_size: .
v_call: TRBV7-2
d_call: .
cdr3_aa: CASSLRQVSGNTIYF
cdr3_nt: TGTGCCAGCAGCCTTAGACAGGTCTCTGGAAACACCATATATTTT

j_call: TRBJ2-2
clone_size: .
v_call: TRBV5-4
d_call: TRBD1
cdr3_aa: CASSFDRGGTGELFF
cdr3_nt: TGTGCCAGCAGCTTCGACAGGGGGGGAACCGGGGAGCTGTTTTTT

j_call: TRBJ1-1
clone_size: .
v_call: TRBV9
d_call: TRBD1
cdr3_aa: CASSVGTGREAFF
cdr3_nt: TGTGCCAGCAGCGTAGGGACAGGGAGAGAGGCTTTCTTT

j_call: TRBJ1-1
clone_size: .
v_call: TRBV11-2
d_call: .
cdr3_aa: CASSLPRYRVMNTEAFF
cdr3_nt: TGTGCCAGCAGCCTCCCGCGATACAGGGTTATGAACACTGAAGCTTTCTTT

j_call: TRBJ1-1
clone_size: .
v_call: TRBV4-1
d_call: .
cdr3_aa: CASSPLDTGLTEAFF
cdr3_nt: TGCGCCAGCAGCCCGCTGGACACAGGGCTCACTGAAGCTTTCTTT

j_call: TRBJ1-1
clone_size: few
v_call: TRBV28
d_call: .
cdr3_aa: CASSLPRQSGAFF
cdr3_nt: TGTGCCAGCAGTTTACCTAGACAGTCCGGAGCTTTCTTT

j_call: TRBJ2-2
clone_size: .
v_call: TRBV7-9
d_call: .
cdr3_aa: CASSLNDANTGELFF
cdr3_nt: TGTGCCAGCAGCTTAAATGACGCGAACACCGGGGAGCTGTTTTTT

j_call: TRBJ1-2
clone_size: .
v_call: TRBV5-6
d_call: TRBD1
cdr3_aa: CASSLGTGVGYTF
cdr3_nt: TGTGCCAGCAGCTTGGGGACAGGGGTCGGCTACACCTTC

j_call: TRBJ2-5
clone_size: once
v_call: TRBV27
d_call: .
cdr3_aa: CASSSLQGETQYF
cdr3_nt: TGTGCCAGCAGTTCACTTCAGGGGGAGACCCAGTACTTC

j_call: TRBJ1-6
clone_size: .
v_call: TRBV28
d_call: TRBD1
cdr3_aa: CASSSRLTGTGSPLHF
cdr3_nt: TGTGCCAGCAGTTCAAGACTTACCGGGACAGGGTCACCCCTCCACTTT